The source of this TCR beta chain is a study of T-cell memory formation after mild COVID-19. On this clonotype itself: Its antigen is currently unknown.

Study results and limitations: Pre-infection memory already had some responding clones, implying cross-reactive memory joined.

The ends were cut back, 3 bases at V and 2 bases at J, with 6 bases in the middle. Germline V gives CDR1 WSHSY, CDR2 SAAADI. This CDR3 region has 13 residues. Via MiXCR, TCRdb re-called the 5' RACE reads, giving one row per CDR3 protein. The table records approximately 350,000 distinct CDR3 sequences, 10% to 15% of them present only once. Sequencing was performed on PBMCs or a T cell subset sorted from them (not recorded which). The gene calls are TRBV10-2 and TRBJ2-3; D not certain. The TCR was taken from a young man who had mild COVID-19 (a few samples of this study predate the infection). Cell type and time point are not known. The CDR3 coding sequence is TGCGCCAGCAGTGAAGCACTCACAGATACGCAGTATTTT. Translating it yields CASSEALTDTQYF.